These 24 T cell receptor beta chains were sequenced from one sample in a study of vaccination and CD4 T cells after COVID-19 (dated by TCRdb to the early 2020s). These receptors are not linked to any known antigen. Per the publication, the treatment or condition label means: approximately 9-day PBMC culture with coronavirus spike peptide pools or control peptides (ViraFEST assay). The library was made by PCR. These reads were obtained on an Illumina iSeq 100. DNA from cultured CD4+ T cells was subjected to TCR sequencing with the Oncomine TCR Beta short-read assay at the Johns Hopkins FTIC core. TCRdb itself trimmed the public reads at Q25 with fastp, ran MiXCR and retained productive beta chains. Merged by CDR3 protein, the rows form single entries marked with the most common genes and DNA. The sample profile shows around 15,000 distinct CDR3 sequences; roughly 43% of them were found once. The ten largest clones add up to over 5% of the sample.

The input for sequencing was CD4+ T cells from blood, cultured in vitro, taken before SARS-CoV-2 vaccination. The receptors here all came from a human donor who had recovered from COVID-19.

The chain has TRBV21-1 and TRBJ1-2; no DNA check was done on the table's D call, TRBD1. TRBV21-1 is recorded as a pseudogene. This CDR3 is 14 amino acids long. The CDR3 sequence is CASSKAGRQCGYTF. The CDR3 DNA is TGTGCCAGCAGCAAAGCGGGGAGACAGTGCGGCTACACCTTC.

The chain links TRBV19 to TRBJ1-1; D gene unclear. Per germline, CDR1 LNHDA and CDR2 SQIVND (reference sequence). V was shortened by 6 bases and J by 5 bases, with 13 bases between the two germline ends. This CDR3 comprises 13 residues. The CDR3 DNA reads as TGTGCCAGTAGGGACGACCTAGGGACTGAAGCTTTCTTT. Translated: CASRDDLGTEAFF.

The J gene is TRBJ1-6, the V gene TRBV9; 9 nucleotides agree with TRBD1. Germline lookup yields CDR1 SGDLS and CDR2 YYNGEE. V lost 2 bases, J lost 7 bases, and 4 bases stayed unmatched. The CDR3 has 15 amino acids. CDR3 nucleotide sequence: TGTGCCAGCAGCGTCAGCGGGACAGGGAATTCACCCCTCCACTTT. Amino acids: CASSVSGTGNSPLHF.

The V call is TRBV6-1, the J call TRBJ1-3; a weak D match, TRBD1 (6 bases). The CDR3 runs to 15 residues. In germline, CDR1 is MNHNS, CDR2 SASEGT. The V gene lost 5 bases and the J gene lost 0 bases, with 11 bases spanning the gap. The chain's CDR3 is CASSTGLLSGNTIYF. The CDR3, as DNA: TGTGCCAGCAGTACAGGGTTACTCTCTGGAAACACCATATATTTT.

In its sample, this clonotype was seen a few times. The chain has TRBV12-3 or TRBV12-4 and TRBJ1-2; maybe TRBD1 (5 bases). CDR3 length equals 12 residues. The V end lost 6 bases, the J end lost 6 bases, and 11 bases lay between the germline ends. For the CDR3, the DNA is TGTGCCAGCAGCGGGGACCCCCATGGCTACACCTTC. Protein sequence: CASSGDPHGYTF.

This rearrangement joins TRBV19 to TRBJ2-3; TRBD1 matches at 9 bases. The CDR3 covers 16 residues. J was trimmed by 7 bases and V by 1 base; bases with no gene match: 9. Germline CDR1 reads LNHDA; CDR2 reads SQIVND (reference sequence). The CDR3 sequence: CASSIAQGQGSYTQYF. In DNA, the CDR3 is TGTGCCAGTAGTATAGCCCAGGGACAGGGATCGTATACGCAGTATTTT.

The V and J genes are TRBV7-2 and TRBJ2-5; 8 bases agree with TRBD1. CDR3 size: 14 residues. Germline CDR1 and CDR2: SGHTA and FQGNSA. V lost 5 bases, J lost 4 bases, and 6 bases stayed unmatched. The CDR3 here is CASSRTGFGETQYF. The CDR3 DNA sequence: TGTGCCAGCAGCCGGACAGGGTTTGGAGAGACCCAGTACTTC.

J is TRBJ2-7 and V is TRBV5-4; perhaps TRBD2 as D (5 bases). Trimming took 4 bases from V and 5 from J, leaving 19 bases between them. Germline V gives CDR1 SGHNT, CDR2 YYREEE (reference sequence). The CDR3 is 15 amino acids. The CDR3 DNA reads TGTGCCAGCAGCCCGGGCCCGGGGATTGGTGACGAGCAGTACTTC. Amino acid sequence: CASSPGPGIGDEQYF.

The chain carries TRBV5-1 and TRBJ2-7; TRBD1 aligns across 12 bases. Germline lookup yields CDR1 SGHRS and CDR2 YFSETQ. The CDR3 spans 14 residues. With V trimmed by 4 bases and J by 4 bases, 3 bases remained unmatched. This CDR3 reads CASSGTGGRYEQYF. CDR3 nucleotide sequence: TGCGCCAGCAGCGGGACAGGGGGCCGTTACGAGCAGTACTTC.

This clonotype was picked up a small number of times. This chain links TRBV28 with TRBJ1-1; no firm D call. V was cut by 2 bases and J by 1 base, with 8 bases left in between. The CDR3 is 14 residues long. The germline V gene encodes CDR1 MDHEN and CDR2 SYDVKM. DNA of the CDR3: TGTGCCAGCAGTTTAGGGAATAAGAACACTGAAGCTTTCTTT. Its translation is CASSLGNKNTEAFF.

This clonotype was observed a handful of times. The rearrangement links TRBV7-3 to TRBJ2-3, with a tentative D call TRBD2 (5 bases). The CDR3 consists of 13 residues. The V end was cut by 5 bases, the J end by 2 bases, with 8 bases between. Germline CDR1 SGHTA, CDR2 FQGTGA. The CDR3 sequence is CASSPGDTDTQYF. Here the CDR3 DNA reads TGTGCCAGCAGCCCCGGGGACACAGATACGCAGTATTTT. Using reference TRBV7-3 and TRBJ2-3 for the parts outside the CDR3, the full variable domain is GAGVSQTPSNKVTEKGKYVELRCDPISGHTALYWYRQSLGQGPEFLIYFQGTGAADDSGLPNDRFFAVRPEGSVSTLKIQRTERGDSAVYLCASSPGDTDTQYFGPGTRLTVL.

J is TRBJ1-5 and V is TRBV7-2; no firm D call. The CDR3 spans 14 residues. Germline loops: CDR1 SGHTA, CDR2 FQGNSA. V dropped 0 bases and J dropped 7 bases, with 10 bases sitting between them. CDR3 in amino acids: CASSLAVWVQPQHF. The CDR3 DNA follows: TGTGCCAGCAGCTTAGCGGTCTGGGTCCAGCCCCAGCATTTT.

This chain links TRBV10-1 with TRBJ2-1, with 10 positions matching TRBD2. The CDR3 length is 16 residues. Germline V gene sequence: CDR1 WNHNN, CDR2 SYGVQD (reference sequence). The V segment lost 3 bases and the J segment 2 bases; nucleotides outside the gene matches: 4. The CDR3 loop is CASSEAGGGTYNEQFF. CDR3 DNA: TGCGCCAGCAGTGAAGCGGGAGGGGGCACCTACAATGAGCAGTTCTTC.

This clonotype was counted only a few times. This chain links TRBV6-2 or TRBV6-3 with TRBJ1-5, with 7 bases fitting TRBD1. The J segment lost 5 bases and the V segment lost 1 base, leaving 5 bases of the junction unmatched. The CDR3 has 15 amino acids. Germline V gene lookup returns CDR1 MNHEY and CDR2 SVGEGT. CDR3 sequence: CASSYYGTEDQPQHF. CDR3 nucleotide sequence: TGTGCCAGCAGTTACTACGGGACAGAAGATCAGCCCCAGCATTTT.

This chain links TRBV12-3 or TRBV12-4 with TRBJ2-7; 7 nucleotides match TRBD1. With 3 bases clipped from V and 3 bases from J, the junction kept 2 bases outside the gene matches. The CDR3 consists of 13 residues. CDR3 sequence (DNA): TGTGCCAGCAGTTTCGGGACAGTCTACGAGCAGTACTTC. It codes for CASSFGTVYEQYF.

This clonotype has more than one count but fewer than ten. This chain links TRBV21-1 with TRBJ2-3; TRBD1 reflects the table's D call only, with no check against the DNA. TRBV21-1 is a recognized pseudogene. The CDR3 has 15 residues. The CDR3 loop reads CASSPRDGPTDTQYF. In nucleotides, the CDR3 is TGTGCCAGCAGCCCCCGGGACGGACCCACAGATACGCAGTATTTT.

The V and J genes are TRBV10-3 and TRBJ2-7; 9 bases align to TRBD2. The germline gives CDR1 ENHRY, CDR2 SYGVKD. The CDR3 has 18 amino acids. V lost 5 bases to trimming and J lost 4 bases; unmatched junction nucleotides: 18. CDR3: CAISPIGGGASGTYEQYF. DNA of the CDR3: TGTGCCATCAGTCCCATCGGCGGGGGGGCCTCTGGGACGTACGAGCAGTACTTC.

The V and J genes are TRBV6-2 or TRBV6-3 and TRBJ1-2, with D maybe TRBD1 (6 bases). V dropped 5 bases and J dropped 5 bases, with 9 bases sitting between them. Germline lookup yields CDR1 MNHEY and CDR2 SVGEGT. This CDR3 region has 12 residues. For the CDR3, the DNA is TGTGCCAGCAGTGAACAGGGATATGGCTACACCTTC. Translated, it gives CASSEQGYGYTF.

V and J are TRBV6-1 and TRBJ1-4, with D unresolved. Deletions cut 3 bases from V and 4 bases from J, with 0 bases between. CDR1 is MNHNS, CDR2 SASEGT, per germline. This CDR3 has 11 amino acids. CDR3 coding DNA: TGTGCCAGCAGTGATAATGAAAAACTGTTTTTT. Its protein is CASSDNEKLFF.

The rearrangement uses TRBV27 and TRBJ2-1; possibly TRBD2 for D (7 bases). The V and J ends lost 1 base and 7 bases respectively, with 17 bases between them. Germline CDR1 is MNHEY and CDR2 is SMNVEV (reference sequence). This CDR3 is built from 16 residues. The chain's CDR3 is CASSLYRGARGNEQFF. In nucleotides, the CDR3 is TGTGCCAGCAGTTTATATCGGGGGGCGCGGGGAAATGAGCAGTTCTTC.

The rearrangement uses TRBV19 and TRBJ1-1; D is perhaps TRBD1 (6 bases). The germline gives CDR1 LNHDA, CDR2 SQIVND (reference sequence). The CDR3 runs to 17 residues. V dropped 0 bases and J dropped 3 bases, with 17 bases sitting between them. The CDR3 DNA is TGTGCCAGTAGTATAGATCGAACAGGGTACGCGGACACTGAAGCTTTCTTT. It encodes CASSIDRTGYADTEAFF.

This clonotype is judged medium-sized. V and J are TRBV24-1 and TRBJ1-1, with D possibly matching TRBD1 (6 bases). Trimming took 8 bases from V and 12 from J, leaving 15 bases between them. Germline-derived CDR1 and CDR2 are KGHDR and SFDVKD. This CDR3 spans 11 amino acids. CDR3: CATKGGEATFF. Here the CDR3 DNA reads TGTGCCACCAAGGGGGGAGAGGCGACTTTCTTT.

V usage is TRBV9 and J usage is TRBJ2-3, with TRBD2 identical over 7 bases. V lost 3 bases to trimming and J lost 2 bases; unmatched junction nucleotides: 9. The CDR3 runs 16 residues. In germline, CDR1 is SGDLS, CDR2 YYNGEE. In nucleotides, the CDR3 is TGTGCCAGCAGCGCAAATGCAGCGGGATCCACAGATACGCAGTATTTT. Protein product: CASSANAAGSTDTQYF.

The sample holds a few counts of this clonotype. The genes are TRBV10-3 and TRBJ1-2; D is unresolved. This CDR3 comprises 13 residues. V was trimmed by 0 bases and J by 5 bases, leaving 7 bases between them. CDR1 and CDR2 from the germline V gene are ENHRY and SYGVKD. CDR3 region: CAISESRVYGYTF. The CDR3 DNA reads TGTGCCATCAGTGAGTCTAGGGTTTATGGCTACACCTTC.